This T cell receptor beta chain was recorded in a study of OX40 agonist ivuxolimab in advanced cancers. General observations from the study: Dose levels from 0.1 to 3.0 mg/kg saw CD4+ and CD8+ blood T cells expand clonally by week 6. The mean number of expanded clones was higher in CD8+ T cells than in CD4+.

Data came from immunoSEQ multiplex PCR; TCRdb stores just in-frame clones and leaves some out. Of roughly 100,000 clones listed, around 86% are singletons. On this clone itself: Its antigen is currently unknown.

This CDR3 spans 13 amino acids. CDR1 is SGHNT and CDR2 is YENEEA in the germline V gene. Trimming removed 7 bases at V and 2 bases at J, with 11 bases between. The sequence came from an adult with an advanced solid tumor such as melanoma, head and neck, liver or kidney cancer. The sample in question was CD4+ or CD8+ T cells sorted from blood, obtained in a trial of the OX40 agonist ivuxolimab. The V and J genes are TRBV11-3 and TRBJ2-5, with D perhaps given as TRBD1 or TRBD2 (5 bases each). The chain's CDR3 is CASTTGPQETQYF. CDR3 bases: TGTGCCAGCACCACGGGACCGCAAGAGACCCAGTACTTC. The full variable domain, with the rest looked up from reference TRBV11-3 and TRBJ2-5, is EAGVVQSPRYKIIEKKQPVAFWCNPISGHNTLYWYLQNLGQGPELLIRYENEEAVDDSQLPKDRFSAERLKGVDSTLKIQPAELGDSAVYLCASTTGPQETQYFGPGTRLLVL.